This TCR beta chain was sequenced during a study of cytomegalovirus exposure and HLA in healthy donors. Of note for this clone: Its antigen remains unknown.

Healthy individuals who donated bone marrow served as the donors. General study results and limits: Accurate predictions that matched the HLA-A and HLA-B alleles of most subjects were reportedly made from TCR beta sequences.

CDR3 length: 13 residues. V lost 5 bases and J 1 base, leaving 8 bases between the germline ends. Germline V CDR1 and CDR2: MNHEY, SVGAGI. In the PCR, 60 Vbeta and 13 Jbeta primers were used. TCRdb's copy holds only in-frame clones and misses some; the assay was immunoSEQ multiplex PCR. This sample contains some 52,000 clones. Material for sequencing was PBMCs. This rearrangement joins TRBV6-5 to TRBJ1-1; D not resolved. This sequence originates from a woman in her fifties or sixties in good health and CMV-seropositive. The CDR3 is CASSRTRNTEAFF. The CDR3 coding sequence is TGTGCCAGCAGTCGCACCAGGAACACTGAAGCTTTCTTT.